This record looks at one T cell receptor (beta chain) sequence and its context. The junction shows a germline mismatch at one end, possibly a read error. TCRdb itself ran the 5' RACE reads through MiXCR, one entry per CDR3 protein. The sample carries 7,500 to 10,000 distinct CDR3 sequences, less than 30% recorded once. The CDR3 is 14 residues long. The germline gives CDR1 LGHDT, CDR2 YNNKEL (reference sequence). Cells sorted as Tregs were CD4+, CD25+ and CD127-/low. Sequenced material: Tregs sorted from blood. This chain connects TRBV3-1 to TRBJ1-1; unclear D gene. This clonotype originated in a female donor with breast cancer. DNA of the CDR3: TGTGCCAGCAGCCCCGGACGGATGAACACTGAAGCTATCTTT. Its protein is CASSPGRMNTEAIF.